This TCR beta chain was captured in a study of T cells in Graves' hyperthyroidism and ophthalmopathy (dated by TCRdb to about 2019). Concerning the study at large: Peripheral blood samples were taken at the time of initial diagnosis, prior to any treatment. After blood sampling, hyperthyroidism patients were treated with methimazole at a starting dose of 30 mg daily, and ophthalmopathy patients were treated with high-dose intravenous methylprednisolone. Thyroid tissue and blood T-cell repertoires from about six Graves' hyperthyroidism patients were also compared in the study. Whether ophthalmopathy could be predicted prospectively was tested in an independent validation cohort made up of about 18 hyperthyroidism patients plus 17 patients who later progressed to ophthalmopathy. TCR V-J signatures able to tell the groups apart were searched for in a discovery cohort of some 100 patients, of whom approximately 40 had Graves' ophthalmopathy and roughly 57 had stable Graves' hyperthyroidism. The approximately 100 discovery patients were randomly split 7:3 into training and test sets. According to the paper, TCR Vbeta CDR3 sequencing was carried out on 120 to 150 peripheral blood samples, which came from under 50 ophthalmopathy, some 73 hyperthyroidism and roughly 17 progressor patients.

Broad study findings and their caveats: In validation, the model predicted progression to ophthalmopathy a median of roughly 6.1 months before onset, with 70% to 71% sensitivity and about 72% specificity. No statistical method was used to set the sample size in advance, and investigators knew the group allocation. Most expanded thyroid clonotypes (frequency above 0.001) were also detected in blood, a finding suggesting that blood repertoires may reflect thyroid immune responses. Ophthalmopathy was separated from stable hyperthyroidism by a 13 V-J signature model, with 85% to 90% sensitivity and about 81% specificity obtained in cross-validation and 80%/75% obtained in testing.

Hyperthyroidism patients were aged 18 to 65 years and newly diagnosed, with disease duration of less than 2 months. Exclusion was applied to patients with uncontrolled infections, other autoimmune diseases, pregnancy or lactation. Diagnoses were based on clinical symptoms, serum thyroxine and TRAb, thyroid ultrasound and orbital computed tomography. Blood from progressor patients was collected at the time of first diagnosis with hyperthyroidism, before any ophthalmopathy symptoms had appeared. PBMCs were isolated from approximately 10 ml of fresh peripheral blood by Ficoll-Paque density gradient centrifugation. Progressor patients were initially diagnosed with Graves' hyperthyroidism and developed ophthalmopathy during follow-up. Total RNA was extracted using Trizol reagent, and RNA quality was assessed on an Agilent 2100 Bioanalyzer. Amplification of TCR beta CDR3 regions was carried out from RNA transcripts. For the first round of RT-PCR on the TCR CDR3, the HTBI primer set was used together with the Qiagen OneStep RT-PCR kit. The libraries were constructed in a second round of multiplex PCR and then size-selected and purified. Paired-end sequencing of the libraries was performed with 100 bp reads on an Illumina HiSeq2000. On the authors' methods: SOAPnuke was used to process the raw data, with reads discarded if the reads contained adapters or uncalled bases, had a mean Phred below 15, or lacked an exact constant-primer or identifier match. High-quality paired reads were merged using COPE v1.2.5, and each unique nucleotide sequence was defined as a clonotype. MiTCR v1.1 was used to align the clonotypes against IMGT TRBV, TRBD and TRBJ reference segments. Analysis was restricted to V-J combinations with a frequency above 0.0001, which covered 98% to 99.2% of repertoires. The TCS score was defined as F50 (clonal expansion) divided by E x V (chaos), with BLOSUM62-based TCRdist calculated between CDR3 peptides within each V-J. Welch's t-statistics and random forest reduced 450 to 600 V-J features to some 14, which were used in a naive Bayes classifier (R e1071). The public sequencing data were trimmed at Q25 with fastp and processed into clonotypes with MiXCR by TCRdb, which kept only in-frame beta chains. Each entry is one CDR3 protein sequence, shown with its most common DNA and genes. The V and J calls and clone size come from TCRdb's table, not from the authors' own analysis. Here the sample has more than 350,000 distinct CDR3 sequences; 15% to 20% occur a single time. In total, the top ten clones hold around a third of the sample.

Including the terminal cysteine and phenylalanine, the CDR3 comprises 15 residues. Only the CDR3 portion is preserved as DNA: 45 bases, with reading frame beginning at the first base. V is clipped by 4 bases and J by 10 bases, and the sequence between their germline boundaries is 20 bases long. CDR1 and CDR2 were assigned from the germline V gene (reference sequence) as MNHEY and SMNVEV. This clonotype was detected only a few times. Its antigen specificity is not known. No much larger clone exists at a distance of one base, and base qualities are not known. This sequence uses TRBV27 and TRBJ2-1; too little of a D gene remains to name it. Sequencing was done on a sample of blood. This sequence was found in a woman in her 30s with Graves' hyperthyroidism that later progressed to Graves' ophthalmopathy. The bases are TGTGCCAGCAGTTCAGACATCACCCTTTACCCCGAGCAGTTCTTC. This is translated as CASSSDITLYPEQFF.